This TCR beta chain was profiled in a study of vaccination and CD4 T cells after COVID-19. Cultured CD4+ T cell DNA underwent sequencing with the Oncomine TCR Beta short-read assay. After culture, CD4+ T cells served as the source for genomic DNA extraction. TCRdb independently ran MiXCR on the PCR reads; one entry per CDR3 protein. The sample includes 14,000 to 15,000 distinct CDR3 sequences, roughly 75% of them seen just once. Treatment: approximately 9-day PBMC culture with coronavirus spike peptide pools or control peptides (ViraFEST assay). Via ViraFEST, peptide pools expanded antigen-specific T cells before TCR sequencing. This clonotype was detected a few times. Its specificity is not known. The CDR3 contains 12 residues. V lost 5 bases, J lost 4 bases, and 8 bases lay in between. The germline V gene encodes CDR1 LNHNV and CDR2 YYDKDF (reference sequence).

The specimen was CD4+ T cells from blood, cultured in vitro. The receptor was derived from a human donor who had recovered from COVID-19. The chain links TRBV15 to TRBJ1-2; maybe TRBD1 (5 bases). The CDR3 sequence is CATSGQGYGYTF. The DNA of the CDR3 is TGTGCCACCAGCGGGCAGGGCTATGGCTACACCTTC.